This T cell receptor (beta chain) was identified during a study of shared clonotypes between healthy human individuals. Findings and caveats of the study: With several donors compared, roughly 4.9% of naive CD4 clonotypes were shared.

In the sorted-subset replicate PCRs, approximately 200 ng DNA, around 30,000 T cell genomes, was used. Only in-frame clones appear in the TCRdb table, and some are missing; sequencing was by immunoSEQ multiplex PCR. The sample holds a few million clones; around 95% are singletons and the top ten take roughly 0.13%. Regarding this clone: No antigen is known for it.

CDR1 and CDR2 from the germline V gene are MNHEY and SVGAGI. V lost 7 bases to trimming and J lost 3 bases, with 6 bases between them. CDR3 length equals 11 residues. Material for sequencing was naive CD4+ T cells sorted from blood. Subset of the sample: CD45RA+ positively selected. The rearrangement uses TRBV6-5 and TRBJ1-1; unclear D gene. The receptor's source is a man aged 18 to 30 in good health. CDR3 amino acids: CASILYTEAFF. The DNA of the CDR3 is TGTGCCAGCATATTATACACTGAAGCTTTCTTT.